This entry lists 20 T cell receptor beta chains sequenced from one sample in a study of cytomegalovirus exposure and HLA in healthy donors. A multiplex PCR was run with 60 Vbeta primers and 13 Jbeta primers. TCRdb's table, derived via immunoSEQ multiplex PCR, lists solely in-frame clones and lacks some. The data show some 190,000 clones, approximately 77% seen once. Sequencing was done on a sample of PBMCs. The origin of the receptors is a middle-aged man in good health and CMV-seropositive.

The CDR3 is CASSFGTGIGETQYF. The CDR3 nucleotides read TGTGCCAGCAGTTTTGGGACAGGGATTGGGGAGACCCAGTACTTC. V and J are TRBV28 and TRBJ2-5; 9 positions agree with TRBD1. There are 15 residues in the CDR3. CDR1 MDHEN and CDR2 SYDVKM come from the germline V gene. Trimming at V came to 3 bases and at J to 5 bases, leaving 7 bases not matched to a gene.

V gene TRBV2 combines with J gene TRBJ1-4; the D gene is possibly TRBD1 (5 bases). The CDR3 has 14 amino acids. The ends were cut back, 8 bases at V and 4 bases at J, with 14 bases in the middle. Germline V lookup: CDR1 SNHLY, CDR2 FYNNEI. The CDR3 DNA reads TGTGCCAGCGGAGTCCTCCAGGGTAATGAAAAACTGTTTTTT. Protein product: CASGVLQGNEKLFF.

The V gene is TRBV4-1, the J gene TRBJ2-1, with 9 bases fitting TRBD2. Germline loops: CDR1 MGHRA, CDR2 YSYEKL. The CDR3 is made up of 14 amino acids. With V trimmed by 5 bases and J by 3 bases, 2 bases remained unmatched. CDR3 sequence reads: CASSAAGGYNEQFF. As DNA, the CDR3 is TGCGCCAGCAGCGCAGCGGGGGGCTACAATGAGCAGTTCTTC.

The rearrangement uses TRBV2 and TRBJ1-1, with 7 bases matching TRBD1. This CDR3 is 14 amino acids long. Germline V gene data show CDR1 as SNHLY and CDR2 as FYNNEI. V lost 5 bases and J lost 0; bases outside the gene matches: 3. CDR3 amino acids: CASSWDRLNTEAFF. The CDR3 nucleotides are TGTGCCAGCAGTTGGGACAGATTGAACACTGAAGCTTTCTTT.

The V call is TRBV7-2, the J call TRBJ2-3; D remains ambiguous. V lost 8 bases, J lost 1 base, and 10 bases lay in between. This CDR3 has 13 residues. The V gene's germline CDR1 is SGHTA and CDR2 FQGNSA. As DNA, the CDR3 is TGTGCCAGCCGCCTCTCGGGCACAGATACGCAGTATTTT. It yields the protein CASRLSGTDTQYF.

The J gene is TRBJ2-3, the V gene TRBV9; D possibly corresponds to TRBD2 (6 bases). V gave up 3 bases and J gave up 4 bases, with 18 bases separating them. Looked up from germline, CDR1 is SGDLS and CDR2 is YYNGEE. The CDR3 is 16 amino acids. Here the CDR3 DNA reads TGTGCCAGCAGCGCTCTAGTAGCGGCCGGGGCAGATACGCAGTATTTT. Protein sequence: CASSALVAAGADTQYF.

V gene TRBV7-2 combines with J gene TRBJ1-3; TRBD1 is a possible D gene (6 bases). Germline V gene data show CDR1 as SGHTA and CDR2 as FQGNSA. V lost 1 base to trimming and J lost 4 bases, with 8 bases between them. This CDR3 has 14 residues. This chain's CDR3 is CASSLGTEGNTIYF. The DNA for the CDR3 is TGTGCCAGCAGCTTAGGGACAGAAGGAAACACCATATATTTT.

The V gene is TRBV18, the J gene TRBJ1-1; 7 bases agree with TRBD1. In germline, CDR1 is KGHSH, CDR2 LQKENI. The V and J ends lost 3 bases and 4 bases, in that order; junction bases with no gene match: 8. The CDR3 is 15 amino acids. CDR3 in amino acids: CASSPPLQGSTEAFF. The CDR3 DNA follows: TGTGCCAGCTCACCGCCCCTACAGGGGTCCACTGAAGCTTTCTTT.

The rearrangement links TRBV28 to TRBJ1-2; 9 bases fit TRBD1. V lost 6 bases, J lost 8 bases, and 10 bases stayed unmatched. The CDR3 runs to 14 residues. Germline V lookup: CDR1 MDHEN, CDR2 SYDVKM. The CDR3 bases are TGTGCCAGCAGGAGCCCGGGACAGGGCGGGGGCTACACCTTC. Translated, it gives CASRSPGQGGGYTF.

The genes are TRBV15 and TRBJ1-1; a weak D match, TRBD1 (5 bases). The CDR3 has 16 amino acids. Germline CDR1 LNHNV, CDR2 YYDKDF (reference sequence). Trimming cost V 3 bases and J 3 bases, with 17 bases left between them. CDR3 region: CATSRGGGWRDTEAFF. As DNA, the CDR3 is TGTGCCACCAGCAGGGGGGGAGGTTGGCGGGACACTGAAGCTTTCTTT.

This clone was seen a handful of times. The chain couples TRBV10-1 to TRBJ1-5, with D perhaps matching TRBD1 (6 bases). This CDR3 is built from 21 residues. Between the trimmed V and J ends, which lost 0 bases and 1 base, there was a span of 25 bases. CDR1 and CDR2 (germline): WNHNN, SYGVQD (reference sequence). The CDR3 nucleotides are TGCGCCAGCAGTGAGTCGTTGGCCCCGATGGCGGGGGGCACAAGCAATCAGCCCCAGCATTTT. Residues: CASSESLAPMAGGTSNQPQHF.

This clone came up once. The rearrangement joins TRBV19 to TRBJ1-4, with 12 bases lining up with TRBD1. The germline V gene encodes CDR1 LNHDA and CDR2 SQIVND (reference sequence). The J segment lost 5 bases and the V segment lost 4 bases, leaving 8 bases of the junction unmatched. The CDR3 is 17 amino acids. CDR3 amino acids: CASSTGTGGSANEKLFF. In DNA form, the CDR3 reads TGTGCCAGTAGTACCGGGACAGGGGGCTCGGCGAATGAAAAACTGTTTTTT. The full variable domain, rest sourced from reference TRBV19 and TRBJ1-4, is DGGITQSPKYLFRKEGQNVTLSCEQNLNHDAMYWYRQDPGQGLRLIYYSQIVNDFQKGDIAEGYSVSREKKESFPLTVTSAQKNPTAFYLCASSTGTGGSANEKLFFGSGTQLSVL.

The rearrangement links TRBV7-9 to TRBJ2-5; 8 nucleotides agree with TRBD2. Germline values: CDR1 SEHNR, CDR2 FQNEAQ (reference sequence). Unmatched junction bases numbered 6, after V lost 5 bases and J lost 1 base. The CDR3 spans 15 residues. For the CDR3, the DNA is TGTGCCAGCAGCCCGGGGGGGCGGATCCAAGAGACCCAGTACTTC. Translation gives CASSPGGRIQETQYF. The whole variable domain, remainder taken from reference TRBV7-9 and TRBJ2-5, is DTGVSQNPRHKITKRGQNVTFRCDPISEHNRLYWYRQTLGQGPEFLTYFQNEAQLEKSRLLSDRFSAERPKGSFSTLEIQRTEQGDSAMYLCASSPGGRIQETQYFGPGTRLLVL.

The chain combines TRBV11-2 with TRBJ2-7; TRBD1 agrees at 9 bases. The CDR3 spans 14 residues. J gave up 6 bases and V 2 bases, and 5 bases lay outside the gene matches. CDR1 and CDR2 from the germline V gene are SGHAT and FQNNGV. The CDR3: CASSLLRGQGEQYF. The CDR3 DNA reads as TGTGCCAGCAGCTTATTGAGGGGACAGGGCGAGCAGTACTTC.

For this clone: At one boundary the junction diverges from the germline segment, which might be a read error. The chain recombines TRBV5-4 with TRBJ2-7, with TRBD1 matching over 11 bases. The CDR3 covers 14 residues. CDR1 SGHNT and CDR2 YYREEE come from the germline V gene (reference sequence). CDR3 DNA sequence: TGCGCCAGCAGCTCCGGACAGGGGGCGTACGAGCAGTACTTC. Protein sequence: CASSSGQGAYEQYF.

The CDR3 bases are TGTGCCAGCAGCAATCGCCGGGACAGCACTGAAGCTTTCTTT. Translating gives CASSNRRDSTEAFF. This chain connects TRBV21-1 to TRBJ1-1; TRBD1 is the table's D call, not checked against the DNA. TRBV21-1 is marked as a pseudogene. The CDR3 length is 14 residues.

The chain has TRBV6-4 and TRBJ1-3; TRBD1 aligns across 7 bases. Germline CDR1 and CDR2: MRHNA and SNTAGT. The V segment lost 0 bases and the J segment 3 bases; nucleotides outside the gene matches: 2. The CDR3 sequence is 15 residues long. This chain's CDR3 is CASSDSGQFGNTIYF. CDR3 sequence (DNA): TGTGCCAGCAGTGACTCGGGACAGTTTGGAAACACCATATATTTT.

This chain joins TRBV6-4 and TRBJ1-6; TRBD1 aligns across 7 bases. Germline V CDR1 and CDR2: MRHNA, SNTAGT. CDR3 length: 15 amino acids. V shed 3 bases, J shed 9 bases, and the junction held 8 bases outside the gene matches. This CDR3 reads CASSEGQGVGSPLHF. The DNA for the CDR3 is TGTGCCAGCAGTGAAGGCCAGGGGGTTGGTTCACCCCTCCACTTT.

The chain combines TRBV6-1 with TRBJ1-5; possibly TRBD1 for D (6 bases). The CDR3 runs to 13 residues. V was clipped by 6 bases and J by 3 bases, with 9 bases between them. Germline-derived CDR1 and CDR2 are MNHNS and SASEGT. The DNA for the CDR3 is TGTGCCAGCAGGGACAGACTCAATCAGCCCCAGCATTTT. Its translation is CASRDRLNQPQHF.

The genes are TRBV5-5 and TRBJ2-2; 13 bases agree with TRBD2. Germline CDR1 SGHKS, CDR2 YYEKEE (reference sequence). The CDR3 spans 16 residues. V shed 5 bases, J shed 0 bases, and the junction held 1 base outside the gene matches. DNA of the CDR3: TGTGCCAGCAGGGGACTAGCGGGGACGAACACCGGGGAGCTGTTTTTT. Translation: CASRGLAGTNTGELFF.